These T cell receptor beta chains were read from a single sample in a study of radiotherapy plus CTLA-4 blockade in lung cancer. Produced via immunoSEQ multiplex PCR; TCRdb's table is partial and in-frame only. The profile shows tens of thousands of clones, 60% to 85% of them singletons. Material: peripheral blood, obtained from a patient treated with radiotherapy plus ipilimumab. The source is a human donor with non-small cell lung cancer whose response to radiotherapy plus ipilimumab could not be evaluated. The CDR3 runs from the conserved cysteine through the conserved F or W. D genes are given only for firm matches. The size entry is marked missing in some rows and otherwise reads once, few, many or a size class.

TRBJ2-3,TRBD2,few,16,TRBV10-1,TGCGCCAGCAGCGCTATTGCTAGCGGGAGGACAGATACGCAGTATTTT,CASSAIASGRTDTQYF
TRBJ1-2,NA,few,15,TRBV6-5,TGTGCCAAGATAAGTAGCAGGGCCCCTAACTATGGCTACACCTTC,CAKISSRAPNYGYTF
TRBJ1-1,NA,few,13,TRBV15,TGTGCCACCAGACGGGGGACGGAGGGTAGAGCTTTCTTT,CATRRGTEGRAFF
TRBJ1-6,NA,NA,16,TRBV5-4,TGTGCCAGCAGCCAGGCCGCCGGCGCCTATAATTCACCCCTCCACTTT,CASSQAAGAYNSPLHF
TRBJ1-1,NA,NA,13,TRBV19,TGTGCCAGTAGCCCACAGGGTTACACTGAAGCTTTCTTT,CASSPQGYTEAFF
TRBJ2-5,NA,NA,13,TRBV5-1,TGCGCCAGCACCTCGGGAATACAAGAGACCCAGTACTTC,CASTSGIQETQYF
TRBJ2-1,NA,NA,13,TRBV7-8,TGTGCCAGCAGCCATAGCCGCCGGGTTGAGCAGTTCTTC,CASSHSRRVEQFF
TRBJ2-1,TRBD2,once,16,TRBV4-1,TGCGCCAGCAGCCAAGTAGCGGGAGCCACCTACAATGAGCAGTTCTTC,CASSQVAGATYNEQFF
TRBJ1-1,TRBD1,NA,15,TRBV6-5,TGTGCCAGCAGTTACGGGGGACAGAGGAGCACTGAAGCTTTCTTT,CASSYGGQRSTEAFF
TRBJ2-5,TRBD2,NA,16,TRBV5-4,TGTGCCAGCAGCCCCCGTAGCGGGAGGGGACAAGAGACCCAGTACTTC,CASSPRSGRGQETQYF
TRBJ2-7,TRBD1,NA,15,TRBV5-1,TGCGCCAGCAGGACTCCGGGACAGGAGCTCTACGAGCAGTACTTC,CASRTPGQELYEQYF
TRBJ2-1,NA,NA,15,TRBV9,TGTGCCAGCAGCGTAGGTTTGGAGTTCTACAATGAGCAGTTCTTC,CASSVGLEFYNEQFF
TRBJ2-7,TRBD1,NA,15,TRBV7-6,TGTGCCAGCAGCTTACAGGGACAGGGGTCCTACGAGCAGTACTTC,CASSLQGQGSYEQYF